Following are 27 T cell receptor beta chains from one sample sequenced in a study of STAT3 mutations in large granular lymphocyte leukemia. Here immunoSEQ multiplex PCR was the method, and the copy in TCRdb shows in-frame clones only, minus some. The profile shows approximately 13,000 clones, about 88% of them singletons. Their target antigens are unknown. Study results and limitations: Every T-cell large granular lymphocyte leukemia patient had at least one immunodominant TCR beta clonotype.

Sample: peripheral blood mononuclear cells. The receptor source for this set is a man in his forties or fifties with T-cell large granular lymphocyte leukemia. Some clones in this sample may be carry-over from other donors' samples.

The chain carries TRBV5-6 and TRBJ1-2; D is unclear. CDR3 length equals 14 residues. Trimming shortened V by 1 base and J by 6 bases, and 13 bases separated the two germline ends. Looked up from germline, CDR1 is SGHDT and CDR2 is YYEEEE. CDR3 region: CASSLYWAWNGYTF. CDR3 bases: TGTGCCAGCAGCTTGTACTGGGCTTGGAATGGCTACACCTTC.

V and J are TRBV6-5 and TRBJ1-1; D not certain. The CDR3 covers 12 residues. V was pared by 6 bases and J by 3 bases, with 8 bases between. Per the germline V gene, CDR1 is MNHEY and CDR2 is SVGAGI. CDR3 coding DNA: TGTGCCAGCAGAGAACAGCACACTGAAGCTTTCTTT. Residues: CASREQHTEAFF.

J is TRBJ1-5 and V is TRBV6-5; tentative D call: TRBD1 (6 bases). V shed 4 bases and J shed 5 bases, with 15 bases lying between them. Germline V lookup: CDR1 MNHEY, CDR2 SVGAGI. The CDR3 totals 15 residues. This CDR3 reads CASSFRGKGDQPQHF. The CDR3 DNA follows: TGTGCCAGCAGTTTCAGGGGAAAGGGCGATCAGCCCCAGCATTTT.

This clone was seen only a few times. This chain joins TRBV29-1 and TRBJ2-5, with TRBD1 as a possible D gene (6 bases). CDR1 is SQVTM, CDR2 ANQGSEA, per germline. Trimming took off 2 bases at V and 5 bases at J, with 9 bases between the two ends. CDR3 length: 12 residues. The CDR3 loop reads CSVERQVETQYF. The CDR3 DNA reads as TGCAGCGTTGAACGACAGGTGGAGACCCAGTACTTC.

This chain connects TRBV9 to TRBJ2-7, with 10 bases aligning to TRBD1. CDR1 is SGDLS and CDR2 is YYNGEE in the germline V gene. The CDR3 length is 15 residues. The V segment lost 3 bases and the J segment 3 bases; nucleotides outside the gene matches: 6. The CDR3 DNA sequence: TGTGCCAGCAGCGGAGATGGGACAGGGGACTACGAGCAGTACTTC. Translating it yields CASSGDGTGDYEQYF.

The J gene is TRBJ2-6, the V gene TRBV7-2; the D gene is possibly TRBD2 (6 bases). Germline CDR1 SGHTA, CDR2 FQGNSA. CDR3 size: 15 residues. Trimming took 5 bases from V and 8 from J, leaving 16 bases between them. The CDR3 DNA sequence: TGTGCCAGCAGCCGTCCTCGGGCGGGATCCAACGTCCTGACTTTC. Translation gives CASSRPRAGSNVLTF.

V usage is TRBV28 and J usage is TRBJ2-3; TRBD1 is a possible D gene (8 bases). This CDR3 contains 16 residues. Germline loops: CDR1 MDHEN, CDR2 SYDVKM. V was pared by 5 bases and J by 4 bases, with 19 bases between. The CDR3 sequence: CASSPADREGADTQYF. As DNA, the CDR3 is TGTGCCAGCAGTCCTGCGGACAGGGAGGGAGCAGATACGCAGTATTTT.

The J gene is TRBJ2-7, the V gene TRBV27; the D is unclear. V lost 3 bases and J 5 bases, leaving 11 bases between the germline ends. The CDR3 runs to 13 residues. The germline CDR1 and CDR2 sequences are MNHEY and SMNVEV (reference sequence). The CDR3 sequence: CASSLRQPDEQYF. In nucleotides, the CDR3 is TGTGCCAGCAGTTTGCGTCAGCCGGACGAGCAGTACTTC.

CDR3 amino acids: CASSLGIMNTEAFF. The DNA for the CDR3 is TGTGCCAGTAGTTTAGGGATTATGAACACTGAAGCTTTCTTT. V and J are TRBV19 and TRBJ1-1, with D uncertain. Germline values: CDR1 LNHDA, CDR2 SQIVND (reference sequence). This CDR3 has 14 amino acids. The V and J ends lost 5 bases and 0 bases respectively, with 10 bases between them. The whole variable domain, remainder taken from reference TRBV19 and TRBJ1-1, is DGGITQSPKYLFRKEGQNVTLSCEQNLNHDAMYWYRQDPGQGLRLIYYSQIVNDFQKGDIAEGYSVSREKKESFPLTVTSAQKNPTAFYLCASSLGIMNTEAFFGQGTRLTVV.

The V and J genes are TRBV30 and TRBJ2-5; TRBD1 is a possible D gene (6 bases). The CDR3 is 12 amino acids. CDR1 and CDR2 from the germline V gene are GTSNPN and SVGIG (reference sequence). V gave up 1 base and J gave up 7 bases, with 10 bases separating them. The chain's CDR3 is CAWSGGQGTQYF. The CDR3 DNA follows: TGTGCCTGGAGTGGGGGGCAGGGGACCCAGTACTTC.

The chain links TRBV5-1 to TRBJ2-5; 10 positions agree with TRBD1. CDR3 size: 15 residues. With V trimmed by 0 bases and J by 4 bases, 3 bases remained unmatched. Germline CDR1 SGHRS, CDR2 YFSETQ. The CDR3 protein is CASSLATGGLETQYF. The CDR3 DNA sequence: TGCGCCAGCAGCTTGGCGACAGGGGGCCTAGAGACCCAGTACTTC.

The chain uses TRBV27 and TRBJ1-1; D unclear. This CDR3 has 13 amino acids. The germline V gene encodes CDR1 MNHEY and CDR2 SMNVEV (reference sequence). Trimming cost V 6 bases and J 2 bases, with 10 bases left between them. The CDR3 region is CASRNDLNTEAFF. The DNA for the CDR3 is TGTGCCAGCAGGAATGACCTAAACACTGAAGCTTTCTTT.

The chain joins TRBV28 to TRBJ2-7; possibly TRBD2 for D (7 bases). V lost 3 bases and J 3 bases, leaving 15 bases between the germline ends. This CDR3 spans 15 amino acids. Germline V gene lookup returns CDR1 MDHEN and CDR2 SYDVKM. As DNA, the CDR3 is TGTGCCAGCAGTTTCCCGGCGGGGGCACGCTACGAGCAGTACTTC. It yields the protein CASSFPAGARYEQYF.

This clone was observed once. The CDR3 loop is CASSLDYEQYF. The DNA of the CDR3 is TGTGCCAGCAGCTTGGACTACGAGCAGTACTTC. The chain is built from TRBV7-1 and TRBJ2-7; no reliable D call. TRBV7-1 is known as an ORF, though its function is uncertain. Trimming left V 4 bases short and J 3 bases short, with 4 bases between. There are 11 residues in the CDR3.

This clone appeared once. The chain couples TRBV5-4 to TRBJ2-5, with D maybe TRBD2 (6 bases). The V end was cut by 6 bases, the J end by 2 bases, with 14 bases between. Per the germline V gene, CDR1 is SGHNT and CDR2 is YYREEE (reference sequence). CDR3 size: 14 residues. The CDR3, as DNA: TGTGCCAGCAACATGGCGGGGAGGCAAGAGACCCAGTACTTC. It translates to CASNMAGRQETQYF.

Only one count was recorded for this clone. The chain joins TRBV5-6 to TRBJ2-7; D remains ambiguous. V dropped 2 bases and J dropped 3 bases, with 6 bases sitting between them. Looked up from germline, CDR1 is SGHDT and CDR2 is YYEEEE. This CDR3 has 12 residues. The CDR3 region has the DNA TGTGCCAGCAGCTTTTGGGGCTACGAGCAGTACTTC. This gives the protein CASSFWGYEQYF.

The CDR3 DNA reads TGCGCCAGCAGTGAGGGGAGGTTCTACGAGCAGTACTTC. Its protein is CASSEGRFYEQYF. The chain employs TRBV4-3 and TRBJ2-7; weak D call: TRBD2 (6 bases). Trimming cost V 6 bases and J 3 bases, with 12 bases left between them. CDR1 is LGHNA and CDR2 is YSLEER in the germline V gene. This CDR3 comprises 13 residues.

The rearrangement links TRBV6-1 to TRBJ1-4; a possible D gene is TRBD1 (6 bases). This CDR3 is built from 19 residues. The germline gives CDR1 MNHNS, CDR2 SASEGT. Trimming stripped 4 bases from V and 8 bases from J, with 29 bases between. The CDR3 sequence is CASSAGHIQGLAVREKLFF. Here the CDR3 DNA reads TGTGCCAGCAGTGCTGGACATATTCAGGGGTTAGCAGTAAGGGAAAAACTGTTTTTT.

V is TRBV6-5 and J is TRBJ2-7; D not resolved. The CDR3 contains 14 residues. Trimming pared 5 bases from V and 3 bases from J, leaving 14 bases between. CDR1 and CDR2 (germline): MNHEY, SVGAGI. CDR3 amino acids: CASSPLAGDYEQYF. The CDR3 DNA follows: TGTGCCAGCAGTCCGCTGGCTGGCGACTACGAGCAGTACTTC.

V and J are TRBV6-6 and TRBJ1-1, with 8 positions matching TRBD1. V lost 6 bases and J lost 4; bases outside the gene matches: 10. Germline assignment: CDR1 MNHNY and CDR2 SVGAGI (reference sequence). CDR3 length equals 15 residues. This CDR3 reads CASSSNRGGLTEAFF. The CDR3 DNA sequence: TGTGCCAGCAGCTCAAACAGGGGGGGACTCACTGAAGCTTTCTTT.

The chain uses TRBV15 and TRBJ1-5; D not certain. The CDR3 sequence is 17 residues long. Trimming shortened V by 4 bases and J by 2 bases, and 18 bases separated the two germline ends. Germline V gene lookup returns CDR1 LNHNV and CDR2 YYDKDF (reference sequence). The CDR3 protein is CATSTSHGSGGNQPQHF. CDR3 nucleotide sequence: TGTGCCACCAGCACCTCCCACGGAAGTGGCGGCAATCAGCCCCAGCATTTT.

This chain links TRBV10-3 with TRBJ1-2; 8 bases map to TRBD1. The trim removed 2 bases at V and 5 bases at J, leaving 4 bases unmatched. Germline assignment: CDR1 ENHRY and CDR2 SYGVKD. This CDR3 has 14 amino acids. In DNA, the CDR3 is TGTGCCATCAGTGAGGGGGACAGGCGGTATGGCTACACCTTC. It codes for CAISEGDRRYGYTF.

The chain employs TRBV5-1 and TRBJ2-5; the D gene could be TRBD1 or TRBD2 (5 bases each). The V end lost 4 bases, the J end lost 4 bases, and 20 bases lay between the germline ends. Germline V gene lookup returns CDR1 SGHRS and CDR2 YFSETQ. The CDR3 runs to 16 residues. This chain's CDR3 is CASSALPRGPGETQYF. The CDR3 region has the DNA TGCGCCAGCAGCGCCCTACCTCGGGGACCGGGAGAGACCCAGTACTTC.

The rearrangement joins TRBV15 to TRBJ2-2, with 7 bases aligning to TRBD1. Per the germline V gene, CDR1 is LNHNV and CDR2 is YYDKDF (reference sequence). CDR3 size: 15 residues. V dropped 0 bases and J dropped 6; count of bases not matched to a gene: 4. Here the CDR3 reads CATSRDKGAAGELFF. CDR3 nucleotides: TGTGCCACCAGCAGAGATAAGGGGGCGGCCGGGGAGCTGTTTTTT.

The chain combines TRBV13 with TRBJ2-5; D unclear. V shed 3 bases and J shed 4 bases, with 18 bases lying between them. Germline CDR1 PRHDT, CDR2 FYEKMQ (reference sequence). This CDR3 comprises 16 residues. CDR3: CASSFRIAGPRETQYF. The CDR3 DNA is TGTGCCAGCAGCTTCAGGATTGCCGGCCCTAGAGAGACCCAGTACTTC.

The genes are TRBV5-1 and TRBJ2-3, with D hard to call. This CDR3 contains 15 residues. The germline V gene encodes CDR1 SGHRS and CDR2 YFSETQ. V lost 0 bases and J 5 bases, leaving 13 bases between the germline ends. The DNA for the CDR3 is TGCGCCAGCAGCTTGGCCCTAGGGTCCGGAGATACGCAGTATTTT. Its translation is CASSLALGSGDTQYF. The entire variable domain, with the rest obtained from reference TRBV5-1 and TRBJ2-3, is as follows: KAGVTQTPRYLIKTRGQQVTLSCSPISGHRSVSWYQQTPGQGLQFLFEYFSETQRNKGNFPGRFSGRQFSNSRSEMNVSTLELGDSALYLCASSLALGSGDTQYFGPGTRLTVL.

The V call is TRBV5-1, the J call TRBJ1-2, with D maybe TRBD1 (5 bases). This CDR3 region has 12 residues. Trimming pared 4 bases from V and 6 bases from J, leaving 10 bases between. Germline CDR1 and CDR2: SGHRS and YFSETQ. CDR3 sequence reads: CASSISRDGYTF. CDR3 bases: TGCGCCAGCAGCATTTCCAGGGATGGCTACACCTTC. Complete variable domain (other parts from reference TRBV5-1 and TRBJ1-2): KAGVTQTPRYLIKTRGQQVTLSCSPISGHRSVSWYQQTPGQGLQFLFEYFSETQRNKGNFPGRFSGRQFSNSRSEMNVSTLELGDSALYLCASSISRDGYTFGSGTRLTVV.